Presented here are 27 T cell receptor beta chains from one specimen sequenced in a study of blood T cell repertoires in COVID-19. Using immunoSEQ multiplex PCR, the repertoire was profiled, and TCRdb retains in-frame clones only, with some absent. This sample has roughly 100,000 clones; under 85% occur once, and the top ten carry 14% to 15%. Sequencing used peripheral blood. The receptor source for this set is a woman aged 60-70 years with acute or convalescent COVID-19.

The V call is TRBV14, the J call TRBJ2-1; 7 bases match TRBD2. Germline V CDR1 and CDR2: SGHDN, FVKESK. CDR3 length equals 16 residues. The junction had 11 bases not matched to a gene; V was cut back by 4 bases and J by 5 bases. The CDR3: CASSPIGAGKHNEQFF. The CDR3 bases are TGTGCCAGCAGCCCTATCGGAGCGGGAAAGCACAATGAGCAGTTCTTC.

The chain employs TRBV6-2 or TRBV6-3 and TRBJ2-4; D is possibly TRBD1 (6 bases). Germline CDR1 and CDR2: MNHEY and SVGEGT. Trimming stripped 5 bases from V and 11 bases from J, with 22 bases between. This CDR3 is 15 amino acids long. Written as DNA, the CDR3 is TGTGCCAGCAGTCTTTTGGTTTTTGGGGGCCAATTTCAGTACTTC. It translates to CASSLLVFGGQFQYF.

The gene calls are TRBV6-6 and TRBJ1-1; tentatively, D is TRBD1 (6 bases). The V end lost 4 bases, the J end lost 4 bases, and 16 bases lay between the germline ends. Germline values: CDR1 MNHNY, CDR2 SVGAGI (reference sequence). The CDR3 covers 15 residues. CDR3 sequence: CASSSLTGRSTEAFF. For the CDR3, the DNA is TGTGCCAGCAGTTCCCTAACAGGGAGAAGCACTGAAGCTTTCTTT.

As for this clone: The junction differs from germline at one of its ends, possibly a read error. V and J are TRBV5-4 and TRBJ2-7; D is perhaps TRBD2 (6 bases). From germline, CDR1 is SGHNT and CDR2 YYREEE (reference sequence). This CDR3 spans 14 amino acids. CDR3 protein: CASSQGLPVGGWNF. The CDR3 region has the DNA TGTGCCAGCAGCCAAGGACTACCGGTGGGGGGTTGGAACTTC.

V gene TRBV30 combines with J gene TRBJ2-1; perhaps TRBD2 as D (6 bases). Trimming shortened V by 3 bases and J by 6 bases, and 15 bases separated the two germline ends. Per germline, CDR1 GTSNPN and CDR2 SVGIG (reference sequence). The CDR3 loop spans 14 amino acids. CDR3 loop: CAWSPLTSSNEQFF. CDR3 bases: TGTGCCTGGAGCCCCCTTACTAGCAGCAATGAGCAGTTCTTC. Full variable domain (outside the CDR3, taken from reference TRBV30 and TRBJ2-1): SQTIHQWPATLVQPVGSPLSLECTVEGTSNPNLYWYRQAAGRGLQLLFYSVGIGQISSEVPQNLSASRPQDRQFILSSKKLLLSDSGFYLCAWSPLTSSNEQFFGPGTRLTVL.

The CDR3 DNA is TGCGCCAGCAGCTTGGCCGACGGCAGGGATCAGCCCCAGCATTTT. Amino acid sequence: CASSLADGRDQPQHF. This sequence joins TRBV5-1 and TRBJ1-5; TRBD1 is a possible D gene (5 bases). The CDR3 has 15 amino acids. The V end lost 0 bases, the J end lost 5 bases, and 12 bases lay between the germline ends. The germline V gene has CDR1 SGHRS and CDR2 YFSETQ.

The chain carries TRBV28 and TRBJ2-7; 9 nucleotides agree with TRBD2. The V gene's germline CDR1 is MDHEN and CDR2 SYDVKM. The CDR3 totals 15 residues. The V segment lost 4 bases and the J segment 1 base; nucleotides outside the gene matches: 5. The CDR3 here is CASSSWTSDSYEQYF. The DNA of the CDR3 is TGTGCCAGCAGTTCCTGGACTAGCGATTCCTACGAGCAGTACTTC.

J is TRBJ1-4 and V is TRBV15, with D perhaps TRBD1 (5 bases). Trimming removed 5 bases at V and 7 bases at J, with 14 bases between. This CDR3 contains 14 residues. The germline V gene has CDR1 LNHNV and CDR2 YYDKDF (reference sequence). CDR3 nucleotide sequence: TGTGCCACCAGCCCGATTGGGGGGGTTGAAAAACTGTTTTTT. This codes for CATSPIGGVEKLFF.

The chain combines TRBV6-5 with TRBJ2-3; the match to TRBD2 covers 10 bases. This CDR3 is built from 14 residues. Looked up from germline, CDR1 is MNHEY and CDR2 is SVGAGI. The junction had 6 bases not matched to a gene; V was cut back by 6 bases and J by 6 bases. The CDR3 spells CASSTGTSVDTQYF. In DNA, the CDR3 is TGTGCCAGCAGCACCGGGACTAGCGTTGATACGCAGTATTTT.

The chain carries TRBV10-2 and TRBJ1-1, with D hard to call. Trimming pared 4 bases from V and 4 bases from J, leaving 10 bases between. The CDR3 covers 13 residues. The germline CDR1 and CDR2 sequences are WSHSY and SAAADI. The CDR3: CASSVREVTEAFF. CDR3 DNA: TGCGCCAGCAGTGTACGCGAGGTCACTGAAGCTTTCTTT.

Here the CDR3 DNA reads TGTGCCACGGCCCGAAGCGTGAGGAACTATGGCTACACCTTC. The encoded protein is CATARSVRNYGYTF. The chain has TRBV7-2 and TRBJ1-2; D unresolved. The CDR3 is 14 residues long. V lost 10 bases and J 2 bases, leaving 17 bases between the germline ends. The V gene's germline CDR1 is SGHTA and CDR2 FQGNSA.

The chain couples TRBV2 to TRBJ2-2; the match to TRBD1 covers 7 bases. CDR1 is SNHLY and CDR2 is FYNNEI in the germline V gene. The ends lost 6 bases at V and 6 bases at J; junction bases unmatched: 7. The CDR3 loop spans 14 amino acids. The CDR3 nucleotides are TGTGCCAGCAGCAGGGTTCAGGGGGCCGGGGAGCTGTTTTTT. Translated: CASSRVQGAGELFF.

CDR3 protein: CASILRMGPNTEAFF. The DNA for the CDR3 is TGTGCCAGCATCTTAAGAATGGGGCCAAACACTGAAGCTTTCTTT. The gene calls are TRBV28 and TRBJ1-1, with a tentative D call TRBD1 (5 bases). From germline, CDR1 is MDHEN and CDR2 SYDVKM. V was pared by 7 bases and J by 2 bases, with 17 bases between. The CDR3 sequence is 15 residues long.

CDR3 nucleotides: TGCGCCAGCAGTCAGAACAGTGGAGCGGGAGGTTACGAGCAGTACTTC. This translates into CASSQNSGAGGYEQYF. The V and J genes are TRBV4-1 and TRBJ2-7; 9 nucleotides line up with TRBD2. V lost 6 bases to trimming and J lost 4 bases; unmatched junction nucleotides: 13. Germline V gene lookup returns CDR1 MGHRA and CDR2 YSYEKL. This CDR3 has 16 residues.

J is TRBJ2-5 and V is TRBV5-6, with 11 bases identical to TRBD2. J was trimmed by 4 bases and V by 3 bases; bases with no gene match: 5. Germline-derived CDR1 and CDR2 are SGHDT and YYEEEE. CDR3 length: 15 amino acids. CDR3 coding DNA: TGTGCCAGCAGCTATATAGCGGGGGGGCGAGAGACCCAGTACTTC. Amino acids: CASSYIAGGRETQYF.

This clone has a single count. The chain employs TRBV7-3 and TRBJ2-1, with 8 bases identical to TRBD2. The trim removed 4 bases at V and 0 bases at J, leaving 5 bases unmatched. The CDR3 is 16 amino acids. The germline CDR1 and CDR2 sequences are SGHTA and FQGTGA. The CDR3 loop reads CASSSIAGSSYNEQFF. The CDR3 coding sequence is TGTGCCAGCAGCTCCATAGCGGGAAGCTCCTACAATGAGCAGTTCTTC. Drawing the rest from reference TRBV7-3 and TRBJ2-1, the complete variable domain is GAGVSQTPSNKVTEKGKYVELRCDPISGHTALYWYRQSLGQGPEFLIYFQGTGAADDSGLPNDRFFAVRPEGSVSTLKIQRTERGDSAVYLCASSSIAGSSYNEQFFGPGTRLTVL.

This chain connects TRBV3-1 (or the pseudogene TRBV3-2) to TRBJ2-1; possible D gene TRBD2, 6 bases. The ends were cut back, 1 base at V and 0 bases at J, with 7 bases in the middle. Germline V gene data show CDR1 as LGHDT and CDR2 as YNNKEL (reference sequence). The CDR3 has 15 amino acids. CDR3 sequence reads: CASSQGRDSYNEQFF. For the CDR3, the DNA is TGTGCCAGCAGCCAAGGGCGGGACTCCTACAATGAGCAGTTCTTC.

The rearrangement uses TRBV18 and TRBJ1-2, with 7 bases fitting TRBD1. The CDR3 length is 13 residues. Germline assignment: CDR1 KGHSH and CDR2 LQKENI. J gave up 6 bases and V 2 bases, and 3 bases lay outside the gene matches. CDR3 bases: TGTGCCAGCTCACCAGACAGGGAAGATGGCTACACCTTC. Amino acid sequence: CASSPDREDGYTF.

The chain links TRBV2 to TRBJ2-7; the D gene is possibly TRBD1 (5 bases). With 7 bases removed from V and 3 bases from J, the gap between germline ends came to 16 bases. The CDR3 is made up of 14 amino acids. The germline gives CDR1 SNHLY, CDR2 FYNNEI. DNA for the CDR3: TGTGCCAGCAATTCGGCAGGGCCCTTCTACGAGCAGTACTTC. It translates to CASNSAGPFYEQYF.

This sequence joins TRBV7-2 and TRBJ1-5, with D possibly matching TRBD1 (6 bases). V was trimmed by 5 bases and J by 0 bases, leaving 11 bases between them. CDR3 size: 15 residues. The germline CDR1 and CDR2 sequences are SGHTA and FQGNSA. Written as DNA, the CDR3 is TGTGCCAGCAGCCCCGAGGACAGTAGCAATCAGCCCCAGCATTTT. This codes for CASSPEDSSNQPQHF. Together with reference TRBV7-2 and TRBJ1-5, the CDR3 gives the full variable domain: GAGVSQSPSNKVTEKGKDVELRCDPISGHTALYWYRQSLGQGLEFLIYFQGNSAPDKSGLPSDRFSAERTGGSVSTLTIQRTQQEDSAVYLCASSPEDSSNQPQHFGDGTRLSIL.

V usage is TRBV5-1 and J usage is TRBJ2-7; D is perhaps TRBD1 (6 bases). The CDR3 sequence is 15 residues long. Germline assignment: CDR1 SGHRS and CDR2 YFSETQ. V was pared by 2 bases and J by 6 bases, with 18 bases between. CDR3 nucleotides: TGCGCCAGCAGCTTACCTTCAGGGGATTCCGGCGAGCAGTACTTC. Its protein is CASSLPSGDSGEQYF. Supplemented by reference TRBV5-1 and TRBJ2-7, the full variable domain reads KAGVTQTPRYLIKTRGQQVTLSCSPISGHRSVSWYQQTPGQGLQFLFEYFSETQRNKGNFPGRFSGRQFSNSRSEMNVSTLELGDSALYLCASSLPSGDSGEQYFGPGTRLTVT.

The chain employs TRBV5-1 and TRBJ1-5, with 7 bases aligning to TRBD1. The germline CDR1 and CDR2 sequences are SGHRS and YFSETQ. The CDR3 has 14 residues. J lost 7 bases, V lost 4 bases, and 8 bases had no gene match. CDR3 region: CASSPDRVGQPQHF. CDR3 DNA: TGCGCCAGCAGCCCTGACAGGGTCGGACAGCCCCAGCATTTT.

This clone was recorded once. This rearrangement joins TRBV6-1 to TRBJ2-1; TRBD2 might be the D (6 bases). The CDR3 is 15 residues long. Per germline, CDR1 MNHNS and CDR2 SASEGT. Trimming took off 0 bases at V and 15 bases at J, with 21 bases between the two ends. The DNA for the CDR3 is TGTGCCAGCAGTGAAGCATTTACCCAGGGAGGTTATTTGTTCTTC. As protein: CASSEAFTQGGYLFF.

The chain joins TRBV28 to TRBJ1-2; D might be TRBD1 (5 bases). The CDR3 has 18 amino acids. V lost 1 base to trimming and J lost 0 bases, with 18 bases between them. Per germline, CDR1 MDHEN and CDR2 SYDVKM. CDR3 region: CASSLSKGAGGANYGYTF. CDR3 nucleotide sequence: TGTGCCAGCAGTTTATCCAAAGGCGCGGGGGGGGCTAACTATGGCTACACCTTC.

The chain uses TRBV6-5 and TRBJ1-2, with TRBD1 matching over 9 bases. After removal of 6 bases from V and 8 bases from J, the junction contained 1 base not matched to a gene. Per germline, CDR1 MNHEY and CDR2 SVGAGI. The CDR3 is 11 residues long. CDR3 DNA: TGTGCCAGCAGGGACAGGGGCGGCTACACCTTC. Amino acids: CASRDRGGYTF.

This clone is a singleton in its sample. The rearrangement joins TRBV10-3 to TRBJ2-2; 8 bases are shared with TRBD1. CDR3 length: 14 amino acids. The V gene's germline CDR1 is ENHRY and CDR2 SYGVKD. V gave up 6 bases and J gave up 0 bases; unmatched junction bases: 0. This CDR3 is CAIRGQANTGELFF. CDR3 in DNA: TGTGCCATCAGGGGACAGGCGAACACCGGGGAGCTGTTTTTT.

The chain carries TRBV7-3 and TRBJ1-3; 8 bases line up with TRBD1. This CDR3 is built from 14 residues. The germline V gene encodes CDR1 SGHTA and CDR2 FQGTGA. V lost 5 bases and J lost 4; bases outside the gene matches: 4. The CDR3 protein is CASSPTGAGNTIYF. As DNA, the CDR3 is TGTGCCAGCAGCCCGACAGGGGCAGGAAACACCATATATTTT.